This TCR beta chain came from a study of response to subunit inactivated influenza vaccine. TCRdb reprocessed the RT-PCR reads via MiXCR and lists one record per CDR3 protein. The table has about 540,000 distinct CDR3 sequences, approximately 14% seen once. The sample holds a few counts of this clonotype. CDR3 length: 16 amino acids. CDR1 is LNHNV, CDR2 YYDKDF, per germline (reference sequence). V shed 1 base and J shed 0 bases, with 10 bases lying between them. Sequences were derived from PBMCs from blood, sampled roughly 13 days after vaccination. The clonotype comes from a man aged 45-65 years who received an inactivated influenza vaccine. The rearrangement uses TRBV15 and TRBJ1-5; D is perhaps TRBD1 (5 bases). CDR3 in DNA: TGTGCCACCAGCAGAGCCCAGGGTTATAGCAATCAGCCCCAGCATTTT. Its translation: CATSRAQGYSNQPQHF.